The source of this TCR beta chain is a study of CD8 T cells in Susac syndrome. The germline V and J ends were trimmed by 6 bases and 0 bases, with 9 bases remaining between them. The CDR3 is 13 residues long. Looked up from germline, CDR1 is SGHTA and CDR2 is FQGTGA. Random-hexamer reverse transcription was applied to roughly 0.5 to 1 ug RNA. The TCR beta CDR3 was amplified by immunoSEQ multiplex PCR across 54 Vbeta, 13 Jbeta. TCRdb ran MiXCR on the immunoSEQ multiplex PCR reads and lists one entry per CDR3 protein. The table includes a few hundred thousand distinct CDR3 sequences, 80% to 95% detected once. The multiple sclerosis control group was made up of treatment-naive patients with stable or active relapsing-remitting disease.

The chain carries TRBV7-3 and TRBJ2-7; D is uncertain. Specimen: CD8+ T cells from PBMCs. The source is a human donor with multiple sclerosis. CDR3 nucleotide sequence: TGTGCCAGCAGTAAGCAGTTCTCCTACGAGCAGTACTTC. It yields the protein CASSKQFSYEQYF.